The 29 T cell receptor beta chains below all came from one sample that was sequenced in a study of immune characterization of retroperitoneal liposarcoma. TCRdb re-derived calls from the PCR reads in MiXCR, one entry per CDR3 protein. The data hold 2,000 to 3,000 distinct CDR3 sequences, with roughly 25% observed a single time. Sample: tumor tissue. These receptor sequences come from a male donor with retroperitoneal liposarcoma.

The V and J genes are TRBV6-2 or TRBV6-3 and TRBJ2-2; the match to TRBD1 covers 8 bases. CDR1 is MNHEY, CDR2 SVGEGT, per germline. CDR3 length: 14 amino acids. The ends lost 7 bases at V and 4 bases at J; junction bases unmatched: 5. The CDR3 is CASNRDRSTGELFF. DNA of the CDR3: TGTGCCAGCAATCGGGACAGGAGCACCGGGGAGCTGTTTTTT.

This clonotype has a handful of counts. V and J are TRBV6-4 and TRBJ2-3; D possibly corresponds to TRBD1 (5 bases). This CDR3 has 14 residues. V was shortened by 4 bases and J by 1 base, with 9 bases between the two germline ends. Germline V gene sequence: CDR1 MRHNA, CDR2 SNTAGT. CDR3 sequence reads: CASSAQGGTDTQYF. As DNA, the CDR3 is TGTGCCAGCAGTGCGCAGGGTGGCACAGATACGCAGTATTTT.

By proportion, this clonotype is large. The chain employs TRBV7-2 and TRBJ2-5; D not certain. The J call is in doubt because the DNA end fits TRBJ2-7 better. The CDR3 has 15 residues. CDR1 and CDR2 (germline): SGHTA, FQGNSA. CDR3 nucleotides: TGTGCCAGCACCATGGCCCTCGGGCCCTACTACGAGCAGTACTTC. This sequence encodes CASTMALGPYYEQYF.

CDR3 nucleotides: TGCGCCAGCAGCTTAGATTTACTAGCGGCAGATACGCAGTATTTT. It yields the protein CASSLDLLAADTQYF. The chain joins TRBV5-1 to TRBJ2-3; TRBD2 matches 8 bases. CDR3 size: 15 residues. The germline V gene has CDR1 SGHRS and CDR2 YFSETQ. V was pared by 2 bases and J by 4 bases, with 6 bases of the junction left unmatched.

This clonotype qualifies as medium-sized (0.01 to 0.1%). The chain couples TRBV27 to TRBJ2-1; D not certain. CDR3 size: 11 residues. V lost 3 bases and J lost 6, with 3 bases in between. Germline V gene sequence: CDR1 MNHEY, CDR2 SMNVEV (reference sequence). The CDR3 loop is CASSFFNEQFF. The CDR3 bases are TGTGCCAGCAGTTTCTTCAATGAGCAGTTCTTC.

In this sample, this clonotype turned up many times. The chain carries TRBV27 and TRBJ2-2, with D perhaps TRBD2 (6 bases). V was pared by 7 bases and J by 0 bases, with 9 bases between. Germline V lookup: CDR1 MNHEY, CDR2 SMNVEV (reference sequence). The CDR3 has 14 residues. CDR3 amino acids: CASKGTPNTGELFF. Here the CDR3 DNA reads TGTGCCAGCAAGGGGACTCCGAACACCGGGGAGCTGTTTTTT.

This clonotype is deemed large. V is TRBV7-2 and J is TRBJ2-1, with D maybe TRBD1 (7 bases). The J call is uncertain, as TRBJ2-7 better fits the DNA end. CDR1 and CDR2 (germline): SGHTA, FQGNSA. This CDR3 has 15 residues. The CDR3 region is CASSSTGWERAEQYF. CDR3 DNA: TGTGCCAGCAGCTCGACAGGGTGGGAGCGGGCCGAGCAGTACTTC.

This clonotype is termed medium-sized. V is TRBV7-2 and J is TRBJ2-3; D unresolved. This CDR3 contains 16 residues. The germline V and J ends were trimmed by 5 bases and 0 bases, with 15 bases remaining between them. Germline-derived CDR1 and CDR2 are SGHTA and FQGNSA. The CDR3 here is CASSPSPTASTDTQYF. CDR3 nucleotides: TGTGCCAGCAGCCCAAGCCCAACCGCTAGCACAGATACGCAGTATTTT.

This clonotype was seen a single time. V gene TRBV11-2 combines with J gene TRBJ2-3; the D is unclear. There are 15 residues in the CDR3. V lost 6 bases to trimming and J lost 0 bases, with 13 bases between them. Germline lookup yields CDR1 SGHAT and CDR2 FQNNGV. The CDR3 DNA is TGTGCCAGCAGTCGGACCATTACTAGCACAGATACGCAGTATTTT. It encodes CASSRTITSTDTQYF.

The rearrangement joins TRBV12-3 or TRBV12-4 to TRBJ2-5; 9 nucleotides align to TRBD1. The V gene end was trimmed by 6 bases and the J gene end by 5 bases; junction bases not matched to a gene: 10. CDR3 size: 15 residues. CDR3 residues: CASSPGDRAGETQYF. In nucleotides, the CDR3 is TGTGCCAGCAGCCCCGGGGACAGGGCGGGGGAGACCCAGTACTTC.

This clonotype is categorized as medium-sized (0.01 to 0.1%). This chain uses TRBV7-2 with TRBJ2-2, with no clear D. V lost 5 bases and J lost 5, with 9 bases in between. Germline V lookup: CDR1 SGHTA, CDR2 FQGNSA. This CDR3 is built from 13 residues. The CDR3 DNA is TGTGCCAGCAGCGCCTGGATGACCGGGGAGCTGTTTTTT. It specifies CASSAWMTGELFF.

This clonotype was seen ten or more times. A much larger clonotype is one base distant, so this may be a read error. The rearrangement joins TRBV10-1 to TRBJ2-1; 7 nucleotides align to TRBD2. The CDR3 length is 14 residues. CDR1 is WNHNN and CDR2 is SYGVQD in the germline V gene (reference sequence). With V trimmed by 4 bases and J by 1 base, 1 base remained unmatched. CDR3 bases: TGCGCCAGCAGTGGCGGGGGTTCCTACAATGAGCAGTTCTTC. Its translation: CASSGGGSYNEQFF.

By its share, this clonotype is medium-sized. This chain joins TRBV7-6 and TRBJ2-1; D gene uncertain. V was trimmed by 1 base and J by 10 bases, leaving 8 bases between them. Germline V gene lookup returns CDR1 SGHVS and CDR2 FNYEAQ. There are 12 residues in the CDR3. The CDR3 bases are TGTGCCAGCAGCTTAGTTTCCTACGAGCAGTTCTTC. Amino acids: CASSLVSYEQFF.

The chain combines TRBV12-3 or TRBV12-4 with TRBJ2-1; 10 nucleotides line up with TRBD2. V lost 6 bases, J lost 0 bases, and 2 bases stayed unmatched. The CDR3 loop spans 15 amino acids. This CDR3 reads CASRIAGGSYNEQFF. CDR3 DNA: TGTGCCAGCAGAATAGCGGGAGGCTCCTACAATGAGCAGTTCTTC.

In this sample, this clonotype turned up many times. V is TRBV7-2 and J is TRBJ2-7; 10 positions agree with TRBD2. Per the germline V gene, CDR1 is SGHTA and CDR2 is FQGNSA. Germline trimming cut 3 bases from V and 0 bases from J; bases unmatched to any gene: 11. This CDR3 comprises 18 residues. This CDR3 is CASSFYLAGDVDSYEQYF. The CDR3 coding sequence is TGTGCCAGCAGCTTTTATCTAGCGGGAGATGTAGACTCCTACGAGCAGTACTTC.

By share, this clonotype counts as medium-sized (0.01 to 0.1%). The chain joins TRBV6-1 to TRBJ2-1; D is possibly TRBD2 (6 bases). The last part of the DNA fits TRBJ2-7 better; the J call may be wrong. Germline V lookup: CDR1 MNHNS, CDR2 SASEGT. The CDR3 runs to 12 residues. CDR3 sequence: CASSDWGDEQYF. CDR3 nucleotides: TGTGCCAGCAGTGATTGGGGGGATGAGCAGTACTTC.

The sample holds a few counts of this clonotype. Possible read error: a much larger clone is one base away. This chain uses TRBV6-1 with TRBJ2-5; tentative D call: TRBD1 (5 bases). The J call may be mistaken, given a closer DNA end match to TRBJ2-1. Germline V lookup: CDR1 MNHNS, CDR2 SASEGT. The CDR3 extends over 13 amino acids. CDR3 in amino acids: CASSTLRGVEQFF. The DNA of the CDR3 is TGTGCCAGCAGCACGTTAAGGGGTGTGGAGCAGTTCTTC.

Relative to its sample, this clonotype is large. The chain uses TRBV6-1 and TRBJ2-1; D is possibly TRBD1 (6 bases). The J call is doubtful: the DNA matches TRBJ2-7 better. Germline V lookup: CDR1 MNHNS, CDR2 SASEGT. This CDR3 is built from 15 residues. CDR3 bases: TGTGCCAGCAAACTCCTTGGACAGAGAGACTACGAGCAGTACTTC. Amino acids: CASKLLGQRDYEQYF.

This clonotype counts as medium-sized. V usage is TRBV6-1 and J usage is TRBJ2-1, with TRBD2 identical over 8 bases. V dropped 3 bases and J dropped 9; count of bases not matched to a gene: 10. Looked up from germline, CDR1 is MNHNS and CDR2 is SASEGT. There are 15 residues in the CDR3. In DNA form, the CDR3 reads TGTGCCAGCAGTGAGAGGCCGGGACTAGAAGGTGAGCAGTTCTTC. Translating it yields CASSERPGLEGEQFF.

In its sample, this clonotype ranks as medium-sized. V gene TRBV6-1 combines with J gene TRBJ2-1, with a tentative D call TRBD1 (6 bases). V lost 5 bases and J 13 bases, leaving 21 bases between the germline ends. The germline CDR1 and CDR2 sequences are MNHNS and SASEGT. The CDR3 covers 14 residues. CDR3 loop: CASSLQGSKNIQFF. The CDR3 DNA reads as TGTGCCAGCAGTTTACAGGGTTCCAAAAACATTCAGTTCTTC.

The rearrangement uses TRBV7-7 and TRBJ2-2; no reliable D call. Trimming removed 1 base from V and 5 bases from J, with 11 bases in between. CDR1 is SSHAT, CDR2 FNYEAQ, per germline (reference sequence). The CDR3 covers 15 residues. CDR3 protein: CASSLGAGGTGELFF. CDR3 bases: TGTGCCAGCAGCTTAGGGGCAGGTGGGACCGGGGAGCTGTTTTTT.

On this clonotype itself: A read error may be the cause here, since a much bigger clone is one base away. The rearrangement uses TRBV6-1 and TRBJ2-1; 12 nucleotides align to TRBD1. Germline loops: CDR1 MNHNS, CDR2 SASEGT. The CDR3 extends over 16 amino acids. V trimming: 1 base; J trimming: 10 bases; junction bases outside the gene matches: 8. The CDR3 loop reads CASSEDAGTGGDEQFF. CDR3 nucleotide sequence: TGTGCCAGCAGTGAAGACGCAGGGACAGGGGGCGACGAGCAGTTCTTC.

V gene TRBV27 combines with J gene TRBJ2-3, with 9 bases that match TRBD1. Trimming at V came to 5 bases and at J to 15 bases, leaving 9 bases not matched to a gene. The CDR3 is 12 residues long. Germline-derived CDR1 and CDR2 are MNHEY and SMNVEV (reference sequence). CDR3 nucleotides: TGTGCCAGCAGTGATCCGGGACAGGGAGAATATTTT. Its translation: CASSDPGQGEYF.

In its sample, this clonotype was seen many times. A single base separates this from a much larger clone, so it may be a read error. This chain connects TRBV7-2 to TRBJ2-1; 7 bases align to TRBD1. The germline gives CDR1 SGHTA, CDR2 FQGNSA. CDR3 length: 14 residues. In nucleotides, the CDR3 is TGTGCCAGCAGCAGTAGACAGGGCTCCCACGAGCAGCTCTTC. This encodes CASSSRQGSHEQLF.

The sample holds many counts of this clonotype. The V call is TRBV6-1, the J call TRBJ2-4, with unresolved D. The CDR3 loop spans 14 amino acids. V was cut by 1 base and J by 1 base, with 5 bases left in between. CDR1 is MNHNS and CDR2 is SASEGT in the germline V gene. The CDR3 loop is CASSEGGAKNIQYF. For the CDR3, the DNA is TGTGCCAGCAGTGAAGGGGGTGCCAAAAACATTCAGTACTTC.

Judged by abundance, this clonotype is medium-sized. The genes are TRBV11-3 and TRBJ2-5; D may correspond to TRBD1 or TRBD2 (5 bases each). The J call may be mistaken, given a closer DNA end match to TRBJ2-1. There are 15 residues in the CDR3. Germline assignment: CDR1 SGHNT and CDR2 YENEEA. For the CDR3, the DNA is TGTGCCAGCAGCCCCCTGGGGGTATTGAGCTACGAGCAGTTCTTC. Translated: CASSPLGVLSYEQFF.

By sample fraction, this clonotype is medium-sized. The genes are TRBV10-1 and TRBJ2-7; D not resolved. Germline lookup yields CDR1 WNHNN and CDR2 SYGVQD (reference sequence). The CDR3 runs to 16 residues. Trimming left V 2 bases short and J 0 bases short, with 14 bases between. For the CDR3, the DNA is TGCGCCAGCAGTGAGGTTTTTTCGGCGAGCTCCTACGAGCAGTACTTC. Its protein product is CASSEVFSASSYEQYF.

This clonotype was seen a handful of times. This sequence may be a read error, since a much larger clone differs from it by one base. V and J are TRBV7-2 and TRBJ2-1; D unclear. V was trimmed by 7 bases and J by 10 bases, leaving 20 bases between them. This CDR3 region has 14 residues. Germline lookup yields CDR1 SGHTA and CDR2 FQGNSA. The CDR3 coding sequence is TGTGCCAGCACCCCGACCCGGACGGAGTACGAGCAGTTCTTC. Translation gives CASTPTRTEYEQFF.

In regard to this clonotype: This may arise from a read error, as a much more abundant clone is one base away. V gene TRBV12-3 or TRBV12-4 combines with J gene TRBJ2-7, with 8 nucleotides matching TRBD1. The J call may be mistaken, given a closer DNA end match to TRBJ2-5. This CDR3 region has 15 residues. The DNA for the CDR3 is TGTGCCAGCAGTTTAGGACAGGGGATTCAAGAGACCCAGTACTTC. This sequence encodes CASSLGQGIQETQYF.